Listed below are T cell receptor beta chains from one sample, sequenced in a study of blood T cell repertoires in COVID-19. Profiled with immunoSEQ multiplex PCR; TCRdb holds only in-frame clones, not every one. The table has some 120,000 clones, around 83% seen once. The material sequenced was peripheral blood. The receptors were gathered from a woman aged 80 or over with COVID-19, enrolled during active disease. Each CDR3 is given with its conserved first and last residue. Fields, in order: V gene, J gene, clone size, CDR3 protein. Clone size is not always given. Where it is, it says once, few, many or a class for expanded clones.

TRBV7-9	TRBJ2-5	NA	CAGQGLGETQYF
TRBV5-1	TRBJ2-1	NA	CASSPSGSSYNEQFF
TRBV2	TRBJ2-3	NA	CASGRTGSLTDTQYF
TRBV3-1/TRBV3-2	TRBJ1-6	few	CASSRTGTNLGSPLHF
TRBV5-1	TRBJ2-3	NA	CASSLTKSETDTQYF
TRBV28	TRBJ2-4	NA	CASSPQGGKNIQYF
TRBV18	TRBJ1-2	NA	CASSPQGNGYTF
TRBV12-3/TRBV12-4	TRBJ2-5	NA	CASSLRGGETQYF
TRBV7-2	TRBJ2-2	NA	CASSSRAITGELFF
TRBV11-2	TRBJ2-7	few	CASSLAQQGGGYEQYF
TRBV4-2	TRBJ2-6	medium-sized	CASSQDTGSGANVLTF
TRBV28	TRBJ1-5	NA	CASRRNGSNQPQHF
TRBV12-3/TRBV12-4	TRBJ2-7	NA	CASSRGSHEQYF
TRBV18	TRBJ1-2	NA	CASSPSTGVGDGYTF
TRBV10-3	TRBJ2-6	once	CAISGGTGASGANVLTF
TRBV3-1/TRBV3-2	TRBJ2-1	NA	CASSQGLAGVRYNEQFF
TRBV19	TRBJ2-2	NA	CASKGTGITGELFF
TRBV28	TRBJ1-2	NA	CASSLPGQGLNGYTF
TRBV5-5	TRBJ2-2	NA	CASSFLAGPAGELFF
TRBV27	TRBJ1-2	NA	CASSFQGNYGYTF
TRBV11-2	TRBJ2-3	NA	CASMRDPFGGDTDTQYF
TRBV25-1	TRBJ2-6	NA	CASSDHRAGANVLTF
TRBV25-1	TRBJ2-7	few	CASSGGFYPRDEQYF
TRBV3-1/TRBV3-2	TRBJ2-6	NA	CASSRRILAGEPSGANVLTF
TRBV15	TRBJ1-5	NA	CATSRQGQGAAYSNQPQHF
TRBV28	TRBJ2-1	NA	CASSFLTSDYNEQFF
TRBV9	TRBJ1-2	NA	CASSVDGQGPNYGYTF
TRBV10-1	TRBJ1-2	once	CASRGTGCDGYTF
TRBV27	TRBJ1-5	NA	CASGQESNQPQHF
TRBV3-1/TRBV3-2	TRBJ1-2	NA	CASSPQRGGGYTF
TRBV27	TRBJ2-4	once	CASSSITGAAGAKNIQYF
TRBV9	TRBJ2-3	NA	CASSPEGLGTDTQYF
TRBV3-1/TRBV3-2	TRBJ1-1	NA	CASSPLRDTEAFF
TRBV3-1/TRBV3-2	TRBJ2-7	NA	CASSQPGQGYEQYF
TRBV3-1/TRBV3-2	TRBJ2-7	NA	CASSQARGTYEQYF
TRBV28	TRBJ1-2	NA	CASSLVQSRGYTF
TRBV2	TRBJ1-1	NA	CASSGQILNTEAFF
TRBV5-1	TRBJ1-6	NA	CASSLPETGSNSPLHF
TRBV29-1	TRBJ1-4	NA	CSVEVYEKLFF
TRBV6-2/TRBV6-3	TRBJ2-7	NA	CASSYSSGRAYYEQYF
TRBV4-1	TRBJ2-1	few	CASSQELAVAGADNEQFF
TRBV11-2	TRBJ1-2	NA	CASSLAGGDYGYTF
TRBV20-1	TRBJ2-7	NA	CSASLPGSSYEQYF
TRBV19	TRBJ2-7	NA	CASSTVYAYEQYF
TRBV6-5	TRBJ2-3	NA	CASSWTHLVPDTQYF
TRBV5-6	TRBJ1-2	NA	CASSFTGFGYTF
TRBV3-1/TRBV3-2	TRBJ1-1	once	CASSQGTWTMNTEAFF
TRBV11-2	TRBJ2-5	NA	CASSKRTLEGPRGTQYF
TRBV19	TRBJ2-1	NA	CASSIRSGTSGYNEQFF
TRBV11-2	TRBJ1-3	once	CASSLRTGAYSGNTIYF
TRBV19	TRBJ2-1	NA	CASGGLNNEQFF
TRBV7-2	TRBJ1-4	once	CASSLDTANEKLFF
TRBV27	TRBJ2-7	NA	CASSLSSGASYEQYF
TRBV6-4	TRBJ1-5	NA	CASSEGFEGQGKCQPQHF
TRBV5-1	TRBJ2-7	NA	CASSWSGSLTYEQYF